This is a list of T cell receptor beta chains from one sample in a study of T cells in Graves' hyperthyroidism and ophthalmopathy. MiXCR, applied by TCRdb to the multiplex PCR reads, yields one record per CDR3 protein. The repertoire includes hundreds of thousands of distinct CDR3 sequences, 14% of them detected once, and about 15% sits in the top ten. Sequencing input: blood. These receptors came from a woman between 40 and 55 years old with Graves' hyperthyroidism. Both conserved end residues are part of each CDR3. D genes are given only for firm matches. Size is stated for part of the rows, as once, few or many counts, or as a class when the clone is expanded.

V	J	size	D	DNA	CDR3
TRBV12-3/TRBV12-4	TRBJ1-1	many	NA	TGTGCCAGCACCCTTGGGGAAGGGGCTGAAGCTTTCTTT	CASTLGEGAEAFF
TRBV12-3/TRBV12-4	TRBJ2-3	many	NA	TGTGCCAGCAGTTACATCATCACAGATACGCAGTATTTT	CASSYIITDTQYF
TRBV9	TRBJ1-4	few	NA	TGTGCCAGCAGTGTACGGGGAGAGGTGGATGAAAAACTGTTTTTT	CASSVRGEVDEKLFF
TRBV12-5	TRBJ2-7	NA	NA	TGTGCTAGTGGTTCGGCAGTGGGCGGGAATAGTGAGCAGTACTTC	CASGSAVGGNSEQYF
TRBV20-1	TRBJ1-1	NA	NA	TGCAGTGCTAGAGATGCCTCCAGGGTATTGAACACTGAAGCTTTCTTT	CSARDASRVLNTEAFF
TRBV20-1	TRBJ2-3	NA	TRBD2	TGCAGTGCCGCGCGGCCTAGCGGGAGCACAGATACGCAGTATTTT	CSAARPSGSTDTQYF
TRBV11-2	TRBJ1-4	many	TRBD1	TGTGCCAGCAGCCCGATGGGGCAGGGGGGCGAAAAACTGTTTTTT	CASSPMGQGGEKLFF
TRBV12-3/TRBV12-4	TRBJ1-3	NA	NA	TGTGCCAGCAGCGGTGGAAACACCATATATTTT	CASSGGNTIYF
TRBV6-1	TRBJ1-4	once	NA	TGTGCCAGCAGTGTTTTCCTTAATGAAAAACTGTTTTTT	CASSVFLNEKLFF
TRBV28	TRBJ2-7	many	TRBD1	TGTGCCAGCAGTTCATACCGGGACAGGGTTGAGCAGTACTTC	CASSSYRDRVEQYF
TRBV12-3/TRBV12-4	TRBJ2-7	many	TRBD1	TGTGCCAGCACCCACGACAGGGGGTCCTACGAGCAGTACTTC	CASTHDRGSYEQYF
TRBV6-1	TRBJ1-1	NA	NA	TGTGCCACGACGGGAGGGACAAACATGAACACTGAAGCTTTCTTT	CATTGGTNMNTEAFF
TRBV7-2	TRBJ2-7	few	TRBD2	TGTGCCAGCAGCCCAGTAGCGGGGTCCTCCTACGGGCAGTACTTC	CASSPVAGSSYGQYF
TRBV29-1	TRBJ2-1	NA	NA	TGCAGCGTTGAAGATCTCGGGATTGAGCAGTTCTTC	CSVEDLGIEQFF
TRBV29-1	TRBJ2-7	NA	NA	TGCAGCGTTGAGTCCCTAGAGGATCCCTACAAGCAGTACTTC	CSVESLEDPYKQYF
TRBV19	TRBJ2-5	NA	NA	TGTGCCAGTAGTGATCCGGGGGTGAAAGAGACCCAGTACTTC	CASSDPGVKETQYF
TRBV6-5	TRBJ1-5	many	TRBD1	TGTGCCAGCAGTTACTCTCAGGGGGGATTAGAACAGCCCCAGCATTTT	CASSYSQGGLEQPQHF
TRBV12-5	TRBJ1-5	NA	TRBD1	TGTGCTAGTGGTTTGGTAAACCCCCGGAGGACAGGGGGCAATCAGCCCCAGCATTTT	CASGLVNPRRTGGNQPQHF
TRBV28	TRBJ1-2	many	NA	TGTGCCAGCAGTTTACTTGAGGGGGTGGGCTATGGCTACACCTTC	CASSLLEGVGYGYTF
TRBV13	TRBJ2-1	many	TRBD1	TGTGCCAGCAGCTTCCGGGACAGACCCTACAATGAGCAGTTCTTC	CASSFRDRPYNEQFF
TRBV28	TRBJ1-5	NA	NA	TGTGCCAGCAGTCAGAAGAGGGAAAAGCATTTT	CASSQKREKHF
TRBV19	TRBJ2-1	few	NA	TGTGCCAGTAGTAACACCGGGACTTTACTAGCTAATGAGCAGTTCTTC	CASSNTGTLLANEQFF
TRBV30	TRBJ2-7	many	NA	TGTGCCTGGAGTCCTAGAATCAGAGAGACCTACGAGCAGTACTTC	CAWSPRIRETYEQYF
TRBV20-1	TRBJ2-5	many	NA	TGCAGTGCCACCGGACTGAAGGGAGAGACCCAGTACTTC	CSATGLKGETQYF
TRBV12-3/TRBV12-4	TRBJ1-2	many	NA	TGTGCCAGCAGTTGGGCCGGGGTGGCCAGCTATGGCTACACCTTC	CASSWAGVASYGYTF
TRBV11-3	TRBJ2-1	NA	NA	TGTGCCAGCAGCTCGGGACCCAACAACAATGAGCAGTTCTTC	CASSSGPNNNEQFF
TRBV7-9	TRBJ2-1	many	TRBD1	TGTGCCAGCAGATCTCAGGGGGCGGGTGAGCAGTTCTTC	CASRSQGAGEQFF
TRBV5-1	TRBJ2-2	NA	NA	TGCGCCAGCAGCTACCGCCCGAACACCGGGGAGCTGTTTTTT	CASSYRPNTGELFF
TRBV5-1	TRBJ2-3	many	TRBD2	TGCGCCAGCAGACCCTGGACTAGCGGACGCACAGATACGCAGTATTTT	CASRPWTSGRTDTQYF
TRBV30	TRBJ2-1	NA	TRBD2	TGTGCCTGGAAGGGACTAGCGGGAGAAAAAGAGCAGTTCTTC	CAWKGLAGEKEQFF
TRBV10-3	TRBJ1-1	NA	NA	TGTGCCATCAGTGAAGACCCGGACAGAAAAGCTTTCTTT	CAISEDPDRKAFF
TRBV5-1	TRBJ1-4	few	NA	TGCGCCAGCAGCCCATTAGGGACCGGGCGGGAAAAACTGTTTTTT	CASSPLGTGREKLFF